This TCR beta chain was retrieved from a study of breast tumors, draining lymph nodes, adjacent tissues. Overall study results and limits: That most tumor T cells come from lymph nodes remained unproven.

TCRdb fed the multiplex PCR reads into MiXCR, producing one record per CDR3 protein. The sample includes around 290,000 distinct CDR3 sequences, 30% to 35% of them seen just once. Samples came from axillary lymph nodes draining the breast cancer. As regards this clonotype: The antigen remains undetermined.

V was pared by 6 bases and J by 7 bases, with 16 bases between. In germline, CDR1 is DFQATT, CDR2 SNEGSKA (reference sequence). The CDR3 is 14 residues long. This TCR derives from a female donor with breast cancer. Some clones in this sample may be carry-over from other donors' samples. The gene calls are TRBV20-1 and TRBJ1-6; D unresolved. Sequencing was carried out using axillary lymph node tissue. The CDR3 DNA is TGCAGTGCGGGAAGGTCCAGGTTCAATTCACCCCTCCACTTT. Its translation is CSAGRSRFNSPLHF.